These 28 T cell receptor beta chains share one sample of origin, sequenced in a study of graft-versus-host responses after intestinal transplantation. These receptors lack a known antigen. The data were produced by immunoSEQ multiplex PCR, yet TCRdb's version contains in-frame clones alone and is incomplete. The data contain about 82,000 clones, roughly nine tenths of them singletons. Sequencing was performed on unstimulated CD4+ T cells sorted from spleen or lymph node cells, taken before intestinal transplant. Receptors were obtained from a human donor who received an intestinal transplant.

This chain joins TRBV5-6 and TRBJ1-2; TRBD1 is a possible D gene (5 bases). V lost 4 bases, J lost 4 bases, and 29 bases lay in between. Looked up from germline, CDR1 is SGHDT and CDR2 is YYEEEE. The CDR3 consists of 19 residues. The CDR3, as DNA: TGTGCCAGCAGCCCGCTGTTTGTGACAGCTTTTTCTTCATCCTATGGCTACACCTTC. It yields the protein CASSPLFVTAFSSSYGYTF.

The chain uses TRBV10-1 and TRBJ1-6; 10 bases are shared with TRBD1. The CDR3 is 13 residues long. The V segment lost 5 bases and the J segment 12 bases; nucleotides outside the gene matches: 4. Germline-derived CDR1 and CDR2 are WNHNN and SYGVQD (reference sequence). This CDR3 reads CASSLDRGGPLHF. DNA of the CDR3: TGCGCCAGCAGTTTGGACAGGGGGGGACCCCTCCACTTT.

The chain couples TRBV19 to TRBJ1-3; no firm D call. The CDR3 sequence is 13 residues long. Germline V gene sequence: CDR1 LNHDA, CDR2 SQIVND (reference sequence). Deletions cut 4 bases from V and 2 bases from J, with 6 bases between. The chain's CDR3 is CASSSAAGNTIYF. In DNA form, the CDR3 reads TGTGCCAGTAGTAGTGCGGCTGGAAACACCATATATTTT. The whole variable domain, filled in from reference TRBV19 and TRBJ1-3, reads DGGITQSPKYLFRKEGQNVTLSCEQNLNHDAMYWYRQDPGQGLRLIYYSQIVNDFQKGDIAEGYSVSREKKESFPLTVTSAQKNPTAFYLCASSSAAGNTIYFGEGSWLTVV.

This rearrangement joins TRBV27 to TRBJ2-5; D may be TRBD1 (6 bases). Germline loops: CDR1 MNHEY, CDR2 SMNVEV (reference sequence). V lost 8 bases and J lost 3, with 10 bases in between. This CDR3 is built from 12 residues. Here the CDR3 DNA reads TGTGCCAGCGGCCACAGGGAAGAGACCCAGTACTTC. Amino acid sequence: CASGHREETQYF.

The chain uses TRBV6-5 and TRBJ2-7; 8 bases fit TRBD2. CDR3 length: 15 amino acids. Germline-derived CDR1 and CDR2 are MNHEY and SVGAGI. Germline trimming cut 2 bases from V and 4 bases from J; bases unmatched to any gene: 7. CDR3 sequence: CASSYRAGVSYEQYF. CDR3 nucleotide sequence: TGTGCCAGCAGTTACCGAGCGGGGGTGTCTTACGAGCAGTACTTC.

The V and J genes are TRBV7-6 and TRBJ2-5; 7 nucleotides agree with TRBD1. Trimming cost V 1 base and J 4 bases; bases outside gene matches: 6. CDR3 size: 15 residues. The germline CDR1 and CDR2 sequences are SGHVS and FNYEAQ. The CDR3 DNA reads TGTGCCAGCAGCTTAGGTCGGCCAGGGGGAGAGACCCAGTACTTC. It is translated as CASSLGRPGGETQYF.

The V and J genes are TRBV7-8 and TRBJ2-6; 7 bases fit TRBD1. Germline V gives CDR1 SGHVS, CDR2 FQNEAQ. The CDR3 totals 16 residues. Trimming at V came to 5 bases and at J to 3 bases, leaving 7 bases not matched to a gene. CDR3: CASSRTGGRGANVLTF. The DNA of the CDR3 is TGTGCCAGCAGCAGGACAGGAGGACGTGGGGCCAACGTCCTGACTTTC.

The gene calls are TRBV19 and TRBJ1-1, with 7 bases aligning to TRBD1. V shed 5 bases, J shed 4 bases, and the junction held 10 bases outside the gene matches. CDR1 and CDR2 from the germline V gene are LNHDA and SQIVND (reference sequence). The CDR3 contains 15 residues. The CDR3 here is CASSPRQGFGTEAFF. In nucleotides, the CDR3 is TGTGCCAGTAGTCCTAGACAGGGATTTGGCACTGAAGCTTTCTTT.

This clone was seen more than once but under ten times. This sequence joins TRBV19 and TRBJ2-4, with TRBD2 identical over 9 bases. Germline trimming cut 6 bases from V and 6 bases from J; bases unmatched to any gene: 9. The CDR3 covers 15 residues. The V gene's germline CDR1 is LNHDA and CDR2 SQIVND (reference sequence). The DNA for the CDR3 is TGTGCCAGTAGCTCCTATGGTAGCGGGGGAAACATTCAGTACTTC. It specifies CASSSYGSGGNIQYF.

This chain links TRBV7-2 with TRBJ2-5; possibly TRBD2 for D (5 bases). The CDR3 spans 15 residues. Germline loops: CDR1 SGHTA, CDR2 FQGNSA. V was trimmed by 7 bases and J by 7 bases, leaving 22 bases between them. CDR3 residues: CASTPPLPGSGTQYF. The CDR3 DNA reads TGTGCCAGCACCCCCCCTTTACCGGGGAGCGGGACCCAGTACTTC.

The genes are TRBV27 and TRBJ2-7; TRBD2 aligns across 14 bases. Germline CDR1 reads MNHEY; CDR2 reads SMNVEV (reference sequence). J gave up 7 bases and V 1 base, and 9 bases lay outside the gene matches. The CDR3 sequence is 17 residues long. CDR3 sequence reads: CASSLYPRLAGGQEQYF. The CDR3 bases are TGTGCCAGCAGTTTATACCCCCGACTAGCGGGGGGGCAGGAGCAGTACTTC.

The CDR3 loop reads CASSEKHRSGEKLFF. The CDR3 DNA sequence: TGTGCCAGCAGTGAAAAGCATAGGAGCGGCGAAAAACTGTTTTTT. V gene TRBV6-1 combines with J gene TRBJ1-4; D uncertain. Germline V CDR1 and CDR2: MNHNS, SASEGT. The CDR3 runs 15 residues. Between the trimmed V and J ends, which lost 2 bases and 8 bases, there was a span of 15 bases.

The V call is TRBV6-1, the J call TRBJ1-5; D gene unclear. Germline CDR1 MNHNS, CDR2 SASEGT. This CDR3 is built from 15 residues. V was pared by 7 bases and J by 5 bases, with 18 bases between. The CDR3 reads CASTFAGDSDQPQHF. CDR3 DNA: TGTGCCAGCACCTTCGCCGGGGATTCGGATCAGCCCCAGCATTTT.

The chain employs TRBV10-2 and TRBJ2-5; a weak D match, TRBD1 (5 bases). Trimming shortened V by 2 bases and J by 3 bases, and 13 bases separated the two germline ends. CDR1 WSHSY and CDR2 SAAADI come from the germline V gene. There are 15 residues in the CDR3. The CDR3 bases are TGCGCCAGCAGTGAGGTGGCAGGGTGGGAAGAGACCCAGTACTTC. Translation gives CASSEVAGWEETQYF.

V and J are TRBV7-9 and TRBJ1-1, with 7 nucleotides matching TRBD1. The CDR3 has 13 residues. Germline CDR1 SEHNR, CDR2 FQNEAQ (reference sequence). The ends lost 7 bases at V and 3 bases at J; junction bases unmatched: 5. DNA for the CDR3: TGTGCCAGCACGATAGACAGGGACACTGAAGCTTTCTTT. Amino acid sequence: CASTIDRDTEAFF.

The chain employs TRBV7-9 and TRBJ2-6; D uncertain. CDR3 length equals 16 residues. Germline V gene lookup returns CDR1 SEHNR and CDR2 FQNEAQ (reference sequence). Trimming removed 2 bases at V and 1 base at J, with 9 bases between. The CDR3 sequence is CASSLSAGSGANVLTF. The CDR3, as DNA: TGTGCCAGCAGCTTAAGCGCCGGGTCTGGGGCCAACGTCCTGACTTTC.

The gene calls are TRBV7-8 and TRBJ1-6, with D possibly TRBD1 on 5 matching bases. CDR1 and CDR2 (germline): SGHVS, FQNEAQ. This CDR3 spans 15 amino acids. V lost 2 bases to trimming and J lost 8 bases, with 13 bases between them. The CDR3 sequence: CASSLYRTMDSPLHF. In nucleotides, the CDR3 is TGTGCCAGCAGCTTATATCGGACAATGGATTCACCCCTCCACTTT.

The CDR3 DNA follows: TGTGCCAGCAGTTACACGGCAGGGGGTAGTCAGCCCCAGCATTTT. As protein: CASSYTAGGSQPQHF. The chain has TRBV6-5 and TRBJ1-5, with 7 bases that match TRBD1. The germline V gene has CDR1 MNHEY and CDR2 SVGAGI. V gave up 2 bases and J gave up 6 bases; unmatched junction bases: 7. The CDR3 consists of 15 residues.

The CDR3 reads CASSSQGLGTEAFF. In DNA form, the CDR3 reads TGCGCCAGCAGCTCACAGGGCCTCGGGACTGAAGCTTTCTTT. This rearrangement joins TRBV5-1 to TRBJ1-1, with a weak D call TRBD1 (6 bases). This CDR3 is 14 amino acids long. Germline-derived CDR1 and CDR2 are SGHRS and YFSETQ. Trimming removed 3 bases from V and 5 bases from J, with 14 bases in between.

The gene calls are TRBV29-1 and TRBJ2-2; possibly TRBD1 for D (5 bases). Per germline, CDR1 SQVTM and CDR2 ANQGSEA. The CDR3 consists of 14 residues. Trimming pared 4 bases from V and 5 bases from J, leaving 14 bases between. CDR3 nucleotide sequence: TGCAGCGTTGTGCCCAGGGTATGTACCGGGGAGCTGTTTTTT. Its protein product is CSVVPRVCTGELFF.

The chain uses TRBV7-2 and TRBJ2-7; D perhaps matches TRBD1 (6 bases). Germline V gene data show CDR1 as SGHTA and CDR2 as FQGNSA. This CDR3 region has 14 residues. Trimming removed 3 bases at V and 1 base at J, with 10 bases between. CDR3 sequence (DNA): TGTGCCAGCAGCTTGACAGGACATTCCTACGAGCAGTACTTC. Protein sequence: CASSLTGHSYEQYF.

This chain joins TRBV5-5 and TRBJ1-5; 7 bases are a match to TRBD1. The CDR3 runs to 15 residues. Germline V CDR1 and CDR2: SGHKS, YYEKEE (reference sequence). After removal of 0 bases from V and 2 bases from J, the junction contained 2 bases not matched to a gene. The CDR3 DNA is TGTGCCAGCAGCTTGGAAGGGGGCGGCAATCAGCCCCAGCATTTT. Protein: CASSLEGGGNQPQHF.

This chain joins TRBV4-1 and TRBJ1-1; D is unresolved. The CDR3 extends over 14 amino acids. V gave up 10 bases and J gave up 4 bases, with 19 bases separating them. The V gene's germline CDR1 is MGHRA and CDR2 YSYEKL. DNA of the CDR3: TGCGCCACCCACCGGGAGATAGGGAGCACTGAAGCTTTCTTT. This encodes CATHREIGSTEAFF.

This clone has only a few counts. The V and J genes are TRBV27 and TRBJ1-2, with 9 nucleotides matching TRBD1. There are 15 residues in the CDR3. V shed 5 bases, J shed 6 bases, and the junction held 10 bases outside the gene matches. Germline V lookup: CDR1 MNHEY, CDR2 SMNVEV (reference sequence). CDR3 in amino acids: CASSAENRGRNGYTF. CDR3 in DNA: TGTGCCAGCAGTGCCGAAAACAGGGGGCGGAATGGCTACACCTTC.

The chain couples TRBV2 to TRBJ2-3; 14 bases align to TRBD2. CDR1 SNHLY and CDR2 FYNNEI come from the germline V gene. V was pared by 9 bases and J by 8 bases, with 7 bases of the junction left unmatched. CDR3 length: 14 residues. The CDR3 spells CASTRLAGGSTQYF. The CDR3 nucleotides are TGTGCCAGTACGCGACTAGCGGGGGGGAGTACGCAGTATTTT.

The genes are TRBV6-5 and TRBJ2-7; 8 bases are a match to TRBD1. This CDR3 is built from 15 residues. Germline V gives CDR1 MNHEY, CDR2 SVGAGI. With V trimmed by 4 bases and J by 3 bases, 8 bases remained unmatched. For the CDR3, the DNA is TGTGCCAGCAGTTTATCCATAGACAGGGGCTACGAGCAGTACTTC. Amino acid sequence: CASSLSIDRGYEQYF.

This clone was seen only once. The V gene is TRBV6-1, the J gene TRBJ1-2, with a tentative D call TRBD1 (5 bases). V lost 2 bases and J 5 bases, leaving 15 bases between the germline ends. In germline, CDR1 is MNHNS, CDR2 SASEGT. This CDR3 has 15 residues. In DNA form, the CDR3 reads TGTGCCAGCAGTGAAAGCCAGGGATATATTTATGGCTACACCTTC. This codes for CASSESQGYIYGYTF.

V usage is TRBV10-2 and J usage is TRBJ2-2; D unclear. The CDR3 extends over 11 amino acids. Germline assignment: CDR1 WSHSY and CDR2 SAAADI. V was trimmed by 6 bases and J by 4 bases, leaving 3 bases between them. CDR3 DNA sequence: TGCGCCAGCAGCCTCACCGGGGAGCTGTTTTTT. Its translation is CASSLTGELFF.